One sample yielded the 18 T cell receptor beta chains listed below, sequenced in a study of CD8 T cells in Susac syndrome. RNA, at about 0.45 to 1 ug, was reverse transcribed with random hexamers. TCRdb re-analysed the immunoSEQ multiplex PCR reads in MiXCR, keeping a single row per CDR3 protein. The sample consists of about 60,000 distinct CDR3 sequences, around nine tenths of them appearing once. The sample comprised CD8+ T cells from PBMCs. Every receptor here comes from a human donor in good health.

The chain has TRBV13 and TRBJ1-3; perhaps TRBD1 as D (6 bases). CDR3 length equals 14 residues. Trimming shortened V by 3 bases and J by 4 bases, and 10 bases separated the two germline ends. The germline CDR1 and CDR2 sequences are PRHDT and FYEKMQ (reference sequence). In nucleotides, the CDR3 is TGTGCCAGCAGCTTTTCCCAGGGGGGAAACACCATATATTTT. It encodes CASSFSQGGNTIYF.

The table lists this clonotype with a few counts. The chain links TRBV6-5 to TRBJ1-2; 12 bases are shared with TRBD1. V lost 2 bases, J lost 3 bases, and 1 base stayed unmatched. This CDR3 spans 15 amino acids. Per the germline V gene, CDR1 is MNHEY and CDR2 is SVGAGI. The chain's CDR3 is CASSYGTGGDYGYTF. Here the CDR3 DNA reads TGTGCCAGCAGTTACGGGACAGGGGGCGACTATGGCTACACCTTC.

The chain joins TRBV18 to TRBJ2-5, with 9 positions matching TRBD1. Losses at the gene ends were 5 bases for V and 5 bases for J; bases not matched to a gene: 15. Looked up from germline, CDR1 is KGHSH and CDR2 is LQKENI. This CDR3 spans 17 amino acids. The CDR3: CASSTTDGTGNGETQYF. The DNA for the CDR3 is TGTGCCAGCTCAACTACAGACGGGACAGGGAATGGGGAGACCCAGTACTTC. Filled out from reference TRBV18 and TRBJ2-5, the complete variable domain reads NAGVMQNPRHLVRRRGQEARLRCSPMKGHSHVYWYRQLPEEGLKFMVYLQKENIIDESGMPKERFSAEFPKEGPSILRIQQVVRGDSAAYFCASSTTDGTGNGETQYFGPGTRLLVL.

This chain links TRBV3-1 with TRBJ1-5; TRBD1 is a possible D gene (6 bases). Germline V gene data show CDR1 as LGHDT and CDR2 as YNNKEL (reference sequence). The CDR3 has 14 amino acids. V lost 2 bases and J lost 7, with 12 bases in between. CDR3 protein: CASSQTGSRQPQHF. The DNA of the CDR3 is TGTGCCAGCAGCCAAACAGGGTCTAGACAGCCCCAGCATTTT.

This chain uses TRBV24-1 with TRBJ2-3, with a weak D call TRBD1 (5 bases). CDR3 size: 16 residues. Germline CDR1 and CDR2: KGHDR and SFDVKD. V lost 1 base and J lost 0, with 10 bases in between. CDR3 sequence: CATSDFSQGSTDTQYF. The CDR3 DNA reads TGTGCCACCAGTGATTTTAGCCAGGGAAGCACAGATACGCAGTATTTT.

V and J are TRBV7-9 and TRBJ1-2, with 7 bases aligning to TRBD1. The CDR3 is 15 amino acids. Per the germline V gene, CDR1 is SEHNR and CDR2 is FQNEAQ (reference sequence). Trimming took 5 bases from V and 7 from J; bases not matched to a gene: 13. CDR3 DNA: TGTGCCAGCAGCGCCGGACAGGACCAACTCACTGGCTACACCTTC. Translation gives CASSAGQDQLTGYTF.

The J gene is TRBJ1-1, the V gene TRBV4-1; D remains unclear. Per germline, CDR1 MGHRA and CDR2 YSYEKL. CDR3 length equals 15 residues. Trimming took off 1 base at V and 1 base at J, with 10 bases between the two ends. The CDR3 nucleotides are TGCGCCAGCAGCCAAGGCTATCGGGCGAACACTGAAGCTTTCTTT. It is translated as CASSQGYRANTEAFF.

The chain has TRBV20-1 and TRBJ1-2, with a possible D match to TRBD1 (6 bases). CDR1 and CDR2 (germline): DFQATT, SNEGSKA (reference sequence). Trimming left V 0 bases short and J 8 bases short, with 13 bases between. The CDR3 has 13 amino acids. CDR3 sequence reads: CSARDGWGAGYTF. The CDR3 bases are TGCAGTGCTAGAGATGGTTGGGGGGCCGGCTACACCTTC.

This chain joins TRBV7-9 and TRBJ2-3; the D call may be TRBD1 or TRBD2 (5 bases each). The CDR3 has 15 residues. Germline V gene sequence: CDR1 SEHNR, CDR2 FQNEAQ (reference sequence). Trimming removed 1 base at V and 3 bases at J, with 11 bases between. The CDR3: CASSLGRGVTDTQYF. The CDR3 nucleotides read TGTGCCAGCAGCTTAGGACGGGGCGTAACAGATACGCAGTATTTT.

As for this clonotype: One junction end does not reproduce the germline sequence, and a read error may be involved. The chain links TRBV19 to TRBJ2-3; unclear D gene. CDR3 size: 12 residues. In germline, CDR1 is LNHDA, CDR2 SQIVND (reference sequence). The CDR3 loop reads CASSTGTDTQYF. In DNA, the CDR3 is TGTGCCAGCAGTACGGGCACAGATACGCAGTATTTT.

The chain recombines TRBV7-9 with TRBJ2-5; weak D call: TRBD2 (5 bases). The CDR3 runs 15 residues. Trimming took 1 base from V and 4 from J, leaving 13 bases between them. The germline gives CDR1 SEHNR, CDR2 FQNEAQ (reference sequence). CDR3 sequence reads: CASSLGGIVSETQYF. The DNA of the CDR3 is TGTGCCAGCAGCTTAGGAGGGATCGTATCAGAGACCCAGTACTTC. The full variable domain, with the rest looked up from reference TRBV7-9 and TRBJ2-5, is DTGVSQNPRHKITKRGQNVTFRCDPISEHNRLYWYRQTLGQGPEFLTYFQNEAQLEKSRLLSDRFSAERPKGSFSTLEIQRTEQGDSAMYLCASSLGGIVSETQYFGPGTRLLVL.

V and J are TRBV15 and TRBJ2-1; 13 nucleotides align to TRBD2. The germline V gene has CDR1 LNHNV and CDR2 YYDKDF (reference sequence). The CDR3 sequence is 17 residues long. Trimming cost V 5 bases and J 3 bases; bases outside gene matches: 7. The chain's CDR3 is CATSGLAGAPVYNEQFF. CDR3 nucleotides: TGTGCCACCAGCGGACTAGCGGGGGCCCCCGTCTACAATGAGCAGTTCTTC.

The DNA for the CDR3 is TGTGCCAGCATAGACAGGGATAGCAATCAGCCCCAGCATTTT. This gives the protein CASIDRDSNQPQHF. This chain connects TRBV6-2 or TRBV6-3 to TRBJ1-5; 7 nucleotides line up with TRBD1. This CDR3 spans 14 amino acids. Germline CDR1 MNHEY, CDR2 SVGEGT. V dropped 7 bases and J dropped 0; count of bases not matched to a gene: 3.

The rearrangement uses TRBV6-4 and TRBJ2-1; D may correspond to TRBD1 or TRBD2 (5 bases each). This CDR3 is 14 amino acids long. V lost 0 bases and J 6 bases, leaving 9 bases between the germline ends. CDR1 and CDR2 from the germline V gene are MRHNA and SNTAGT. In DNA form, the CDR3 reads TGTGCCAGCAGTGACTCGACCGGGGCCAATGAGCAGTTCTTC. Its translation: CASSDSTGANEQFF.

The V gene is TRBV29-1, the J gene TRBJ2-5; D is possibly TRBD1 (5 bases). V shed 6 bases and J shed 5 bases, with 19 bases lying between them. The CDR3 loop spans 14 amino acids. Looked up from germline, CDR1 is SQVTM and CDR2 is ANQGSEA. The CDR3 here is CSVARAGLGETQYF. The CDR3 DNA reads as TGCAGCGTGGCCCGGGCAGGGCTGGGCGAGACCCAGTACTTC.

This clonotype was observed a single time. DNA for the CDR3: TGTGCCAGCAGCCAAGAGGGGCAAACTGAAGCTTTCTTT. Translation: CASSQEGQTEAFF. The genes are TRBV14 and TRBJ1-1, with D perhaps matching TRBD1 (5 bases). This CDR3 contains 13 residues. Trimming took 0 bases from V and 5 from J, leaving 7 bases between them. Germline lookup yields CDR1 SGHDN and CDR2 FVKESK.

The chain employs TRBV28 and TRBJ1-2; D is possibly TRBD1 (5 bases). Germline V CDR1 and CDR2: MDHEN, SYDVKM. Trimming stripped 3 bases from V and 2 bases from J, with 19 bases between. This CDR3 is 17 amino acids long. The CDR3 nucleotides read TGTGCCAGCAGTTTCAGGGCGCACCCAACTAACAACTATGGCTACACCTTC. Encoded protein: CASSFRAHPTNNYGYTF.

The genes are TRBV19 and TRBJ2-2, with D possibly TRBD1 on 5 matching bases. CDR1 LNHDA and CDR2 SQIVND come from the germline V gene (reference sequence). V lost 10 bases and J lost 3, with 9 bases in between. CDR3 length equals 12 residues. The CDR3 loop is CATGLYTGELFF. The CDR3 DNA sequence: TGTGCCACAGGGTTATACACCGGGGAGCTGTTTTTT.